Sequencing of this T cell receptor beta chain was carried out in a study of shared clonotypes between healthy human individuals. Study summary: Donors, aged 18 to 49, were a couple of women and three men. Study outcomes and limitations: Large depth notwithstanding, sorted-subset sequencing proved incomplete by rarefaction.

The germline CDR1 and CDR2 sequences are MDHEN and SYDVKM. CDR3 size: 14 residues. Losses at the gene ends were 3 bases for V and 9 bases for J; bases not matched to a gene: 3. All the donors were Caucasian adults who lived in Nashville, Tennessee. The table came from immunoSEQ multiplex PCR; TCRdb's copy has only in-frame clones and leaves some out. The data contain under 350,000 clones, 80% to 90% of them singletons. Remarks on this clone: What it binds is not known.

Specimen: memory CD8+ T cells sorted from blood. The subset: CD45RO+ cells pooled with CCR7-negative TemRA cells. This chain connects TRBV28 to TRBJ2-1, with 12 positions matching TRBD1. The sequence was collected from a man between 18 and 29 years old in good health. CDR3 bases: TGTGCCAGCAGTTTGGGACAGGGGGCCGGTGAGCAGTTCTTC. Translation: CASSLGQGAGEQFF.